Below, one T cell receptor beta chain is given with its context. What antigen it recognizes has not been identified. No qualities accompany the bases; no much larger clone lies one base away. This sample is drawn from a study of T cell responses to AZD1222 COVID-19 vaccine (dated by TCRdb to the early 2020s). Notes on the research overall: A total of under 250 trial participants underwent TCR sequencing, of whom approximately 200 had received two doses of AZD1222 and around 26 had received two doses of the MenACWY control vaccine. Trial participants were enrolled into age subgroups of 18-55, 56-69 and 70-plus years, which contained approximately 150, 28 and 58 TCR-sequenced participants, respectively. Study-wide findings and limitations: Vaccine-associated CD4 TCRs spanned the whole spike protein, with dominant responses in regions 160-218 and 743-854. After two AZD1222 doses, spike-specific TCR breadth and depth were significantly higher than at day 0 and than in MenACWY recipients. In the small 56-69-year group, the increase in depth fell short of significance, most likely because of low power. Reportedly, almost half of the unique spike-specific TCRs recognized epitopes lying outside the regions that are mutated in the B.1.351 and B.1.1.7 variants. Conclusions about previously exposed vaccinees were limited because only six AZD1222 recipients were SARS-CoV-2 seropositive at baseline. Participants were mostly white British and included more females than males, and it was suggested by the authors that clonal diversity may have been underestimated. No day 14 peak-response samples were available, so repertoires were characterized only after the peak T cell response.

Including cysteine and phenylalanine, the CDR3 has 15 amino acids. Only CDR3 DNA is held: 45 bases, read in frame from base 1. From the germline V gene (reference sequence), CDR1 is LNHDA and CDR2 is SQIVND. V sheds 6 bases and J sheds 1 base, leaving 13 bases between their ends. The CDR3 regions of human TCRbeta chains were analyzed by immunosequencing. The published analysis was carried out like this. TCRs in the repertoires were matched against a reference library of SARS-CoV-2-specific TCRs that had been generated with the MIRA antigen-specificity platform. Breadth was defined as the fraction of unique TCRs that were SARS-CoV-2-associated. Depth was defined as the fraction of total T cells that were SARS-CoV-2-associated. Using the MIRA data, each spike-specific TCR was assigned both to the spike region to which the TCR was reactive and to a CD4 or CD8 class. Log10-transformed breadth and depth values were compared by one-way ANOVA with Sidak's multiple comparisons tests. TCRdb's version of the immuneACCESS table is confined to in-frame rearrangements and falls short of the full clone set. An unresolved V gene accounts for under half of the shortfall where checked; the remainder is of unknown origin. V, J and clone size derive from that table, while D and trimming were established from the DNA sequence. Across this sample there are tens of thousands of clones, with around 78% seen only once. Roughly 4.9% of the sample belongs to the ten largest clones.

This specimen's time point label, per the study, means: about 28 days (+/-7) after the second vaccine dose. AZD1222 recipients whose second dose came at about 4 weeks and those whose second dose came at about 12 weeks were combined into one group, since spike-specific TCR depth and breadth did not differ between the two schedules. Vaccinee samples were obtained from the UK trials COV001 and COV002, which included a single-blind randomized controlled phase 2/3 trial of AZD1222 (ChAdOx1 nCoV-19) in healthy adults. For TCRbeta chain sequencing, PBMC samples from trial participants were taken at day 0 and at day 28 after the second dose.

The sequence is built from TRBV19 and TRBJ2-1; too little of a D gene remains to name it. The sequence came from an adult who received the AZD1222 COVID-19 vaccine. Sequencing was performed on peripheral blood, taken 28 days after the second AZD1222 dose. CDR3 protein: CASRVSSLSYNEQFF. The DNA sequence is TGTGCCAGTAGGGTTAGCAGCCTGTCCTACAATGAGCAGTTCTTC.